This T cell receptor beta chain emerged from a study of cytomegalovirus exposure and HLA in healthy donors. This clone was recorded only once. Its antigen is still unknown. Both 60 Vbeta primers and 13 Jbeta primers went into the PCR. Data came from immunoSEQ multiplex PCR; TCRdb stores just in-frame clones and leaves some out. The sample has under 150,000 clones, 65% to 90% seen once. Losses at the gene ends were 3 bases for V and 8 bases for J; bases not matched to a gene: 9. This CDR3 spans 14 amino acids. Germline CDR1 GTSNPN, CDR2 SVGIG (reference sequence). Study-level results: HLA alleles showed associations with approximately 15,000 TCR beta sequences in a later analysis, at a 0.05 false discovery rate.

The sequence derives from a girl aged 2-10 years in good health and CMV-seronegative. The specimen was PBMCs. The chain has TRBV30 and TRBJ1-4; 7 nucleotides line up with TRBD1. The CDR3 protein is CAWSVRGLREKLFF. In nucleotides, the CDR3 is TGTGCCTGGAGCGTCAGGGGGTTGAGGGAAAAACTGTTTTTT.